These T cell receptor beta chains were read from a single sample in a study of spatial heterogeneity in lung cancer. TCRdb reprocessed the 5' RACE reads via MiXCR and lists one record per CDR3 protein. The sample comprises tens of thousands of distinct CDR3 sequences, just under 20% of which are singletons, and 21% rests with the top ten. Here the sequenced sample was PBMCs, taken at follow-up. These receptor sequences come from a male donor with early-stage non-small cell lung cancer. CDR3s include the opening cysteine and the closing phenylalanine or tryptophan. Each record gives: J gene, V gene, CDR3 protein.

TRBJ2-2	TRBV12-3/TRBV12-4	CASRLTGELFF
TRBJ2-5	TRBV20-1	CSARTSGRGETQYF
TRBJ1-1	TRBV11-2	CASSSQAGKNTEAFF
TRBJ1-3	TRBV30	CAWSEGGSGNTIYF
TRBJ1-5	TRBV4-2	CVSSQDIAGYSNQPQHF
TRBJ1-6	TRBV6-5	CASRPGNRGNSPLHF
TRBJ2-1	TRBV3-1	CASSQDKGLAGGNEQFF
TRBJ2-1	TRBV5-1	CASSLGSGNNEQFF
TRBJ2-7	TRBV28	CASRPRGTGGFGGEQYF
TRBJ2-5	TRBV7-2	CASSLPPRGETQYF
TRBJ1-5	TRBV10-3	CAISAGLGQPQHF
TRBJ2-1	TRBV7-2	CASSSDTGLVNNEQFF
TRBJ2-2	TRBV7-2	CASSSLLGALVGELFF
TRBJ1-2	TRBV6-2/TRBV6-3	CASRDGNYGYTF
TRBJ2-1	TRBV2	CASRGLAGGAQFF
TRBJ1-6	TRBV18	CASSPGARNSPLHF
TRBJ2-7	TRBV7-8	CASSRLAGSYEQYF
TRBJ1-1	TRBV3-1	CASSRGTGGVTEAFF
TRBJ2-3	TRBV7-8	CASSLAEVDHRGQYF
TRBJ1-4	TRBV7-2	CASSRDRGDKKLFF
TRBJ2-2	TRBV4-3	CASSRTHGGMETGELFF
TRBJ2-2	TRBV9	CASSVGQLQTGELFF
TRBJ2-1	TRBV10-3	CAISESSGPSSYNEQFF
TRBJ2-7	TRBV6-5	CASSYTDRGANYEQYF
TRBJ1-2	TRBV6-6	CASNHGQGYGYTF
TRBJ2-7	TRBV7-2	CASSTGPEQYF
TRBJ2-7	TRBV11-2	CASSLDRGFEQYF
TRBJ1-1	TRBV5-1	CASSLGQDGEAFF
TRBJ1-3	TRBV20-1	CSARPTGRLNAIYF
TRBJ1-1	TRBV3-1	CASSPSEGKLDF
TRBJ2-3	TRBV29-1	CSGASDTQYF
TRBJ1-1	TRBV4-1	CASSPGLAGGYTEAFF
TRBJ2-4	TRBV9	CASSAGGTIKNIQYF
TRBJ2-1	TRBV7-9	CASSSNLNEQFF
TRBJ2-1	TRBV3-1	CASKREPYNEQFF
TRBJ2-5	TRBV2	CASGTEKTQYF
TRBJ2-5	TRBV11-2	CASSLGATEETQYF
TRBJ2-7	TRBV20-1	CSARGPSKAPEGFEQYF
TRBJ2-5	TRBV24-1	CATSDLAGASQETQYF
TRBJ2-1	TRBV4-2	CASSQEASGGDREQFF
TRBJ2-7	TRBV12-3/TRBV12-4	CASSLARPDYEQYF
TRBJ1-2	TRBV7-2	CASSLGTDYGYTF
TRBJ2-1	TRBV6-5	CASSNTGGPYNEQFF
TRBJ2-6	TRBV7-6	CASSSPLRGSGANVLTF